These 13 T cell receptor beta chains originate from one sample sequenced in a study of cytomegalovirus exposure and HLA in healthy donors. The study ran its PCR with 60 Vbeta and 13 Jbeta primers. Method: immunoSEQ multiplex PCR; TCRdb's copy keeps in-frame clones and lacks some. The sample carries about 200,000 clones, 80% recorded once. The sequenced sample was PBMCs. All receptors come from a woman in her thirties or forties in good health and CMV-seronegative.

The chain joins TRBV7-8 to TRBJ1-3; D is possibly TRBD1 (6 bases). Per the germline V gene, CDR1 is SGHVS and CDR2 is FQNEAQ. The germline V and J ends were trimmed by 0 bases and 2 bases, with 11 bases remaining between them. The CDR3 is 16 residues long. CDR3 DNA: TGTGCCAGCAGCTTAGCTTCCACAGGGACTGGAAACACCATATATTTT. This encodes CASSLASTGTGNTIYF.

The chain combines TRBV6-6 with TRBJ2-1, with D possibly matching TRBD1 (6 bases). The germline V and J ends were trimmed by 0 bases and 12 bases, with 15 bases remaining between them. Germline V lookup: CDR1 MNHNY, CDR2 SVGAGI (reference sequence). The CDR3 spans 14 residues. The CDR3 sequence: CASSYSTTQGRQFF. CDR3 in DNA: TGTGCCAGCAGTTACTCGACTACCCAGGGGCGGCAGTTCTTC.

This clone rates as medium-sized. CDR3 bases: TGTGCCAGTACTCCCCGGGACAGGGGCAGCAATCAGCCCCAGCATTTT. This sequence encodes CASTPRDRGSNQPQHF. The V gene is TRBV19, the J gene TRBJ1-5, with TRBD1 matching over 10 bases. Looked up from germline, CDR1 is LNHDA and CDR2 is SQIVND (reference sequence). With V trimmed by 7 bases and J by 1 base, 7 bases remained unmatched. The CDR3 is made up of 16 amino acids.

This clone was found once. The CDR3 reads CASSLVGTGPPDTQYF. The CDR3 bases are TGCGCCAGCAGCTTGGTGGGGACAGGGCCTCCAGATACGCAGTATTTT. This chain links TRBV5-1 with TRBJ2-3; 9 bases agree with TRBD1. The CDR3 sequence is 16 residues long. Germline V lookup: CDR1 SGHRS, CDR2 YFSETQ. With 0 bases clipped from V and 4 bases from J, the junction kept 6 bases outside the gene matches.

The CDR3 loop is CASSPDSGEKLFF. The DNA for the CDR3 is TGTGCCAGCTCACCTGACAGTGGTGAAAAACTGTTTTTT. The chain recombines TRBV18 with TRBJ1-4; tentative D call: TRBD1 (5 bases). CDR1 is KGHSH and CDR2 is LQKENI in the germline V gene. This CDR3 is 13 amino acids long. The ends were cut back, 3 bases at V and 7 bases at J, with 9 bases in the middle.

A single count supports this clone. This CDR3 is CASSPFDSSSGANVLTF. CDR3 bases: TGTGCCAGCTCACCCTTTGACAGCAGCTCTGGGGCCAACGTCCTGACTTTC. The chain couples TRBV18 to TRBJ2-6, with TRBD1 as a possible D gene (5 bases). Per germline, CDR1 KGHSH and CDR2 LQKENI. The CDR3 is 17 amino acids. V gave up 3 bases and J gave up 0 bases, with 12 bases separating them.

This chain connects TRBV6-1 to TRBJ1-3; the D gene is possibly TRBD1 (6 bases). The ends were cut back, 6 bases at V and 6 bases at J, with 12 bases in the middle. This CDR3 has 13 amino acids. CDR1 is MNHNS and CDR2 is SASEGT in the germline V gene. CDR3 sequence (DNA): TGTGCCAGCAGACAGGGAAATAAAAACACCATATATTTT. Its protein product is CASRQGNKNTIYF.

The rearrangement joins TRBV5-1 to TRBJ2-1; 8 nucleotides agree with TRBD2. CDR3 length: 16 amino acids. V shed 2 bases and J 0 bases; nucleotides not matched to a gene: 4. Germline CDR1 reads SGHRS; CDR2 reads YFSETQ. The CDR3 sequence is CASSFSGTASYNEQFF. CDR3 bases: TGCGCCAGCAGCTTTAGCGGGACGGCCTCCTACAATGAGCAGTTCTTC.

The chain couples TRBV6-1 to TRBJ1-3; D is unclear. Trimming pared 4 bases from V and 2 bases from J, leaving 9 bases between. The CDR3 is 14 residues long. The V gene's germline CDR1 is MNHNS and CDR2 SASEGT. The CDR3 nucleotides are TGTGCCAGCAGTGCAATCAGGACTGGAAACACCATATATTTT. The encoded protein is CASSAIRTGNTIYF.

The CDR3 is CASSWGTGGSEPQHF. In nucleotides, the CDR3 is TGCGCCAGCAGCTGGGGGACAGGAGGTTCCGAGCCCCAGCATTTT. This chain uses TRBV5-1 with TRBJ1-5; 8 nucleotides match TRBD1. The CDR3 extends over 15 amino acids. The germline V gene has CDR1 SGHRS and CDR2 YFSETQ. Germline trimming cut 3 bases from V and 8 bases from J; bases unmatched to any gene: 10.

V gene TRBV19 combines with J gene TRBJ2-3, with TRBD2 matching 11 bases. The J segment lost 0 bases and the V segment lost 4 bases, leaving 3 bases of the junction unmatched. The CDR3 loop spans 16 amino acids. The germline V gene encodes CDR1 LNHDA and CDR2 SQIVND (reference sequence). The CDR3 DNA follows: TGTGCCAGTAGTACCGGACTAGCGGGTAGCACAGATACGCAGTATTTT. This gives the protein CASSTGLAGSTDTQYF.

The table lists this clone with a few counts. At one of its ends the junction is not consistent with the germline gene, which may arise from a read error. V gene TRBV7-7 combines with J gene TRBJ2-2, with 10 bases matching TRBD1. The CDR3 sequence is 18 residues long. Germline V CDR1 and CDR2: SSHAT, FNYEAQ (reference sequence). The CDR3 sequence is CASSLVVGTGANTGELFF. The DNA for the CDR3 is TGTGCTAGCAGCTTAGTTGTGGGGACAGGGGCGAACACCGGGGAGCTGTTTTTT.

The chain couples TRBV28 to TRBJ2-2; the D is unclear. Trimming cost V 8 bases and J 0 bases, with 7 bases left between them. This CDR3 is built from 13 residues. Germline values: CDR1 MDHEN, CDR2 SYDVKM. The CDR3 loop is CASSGANTGELFF. CDR3 coding DNA: TGTGCCAGCTCCGGAGCGAACACCGGGGAGCTGTTTTTT.